This paragraph covers one T cell receptor (beta chain) sequence. This sample was included in a study of control samples from healthy donors and cancer patients. Germline lookup yields CDR1 SEHNR and CDR2 FQNEAQ (reference sequence). Deletions cut 6 bases from V and 6 bases from J, with 5 bases between. CDR3 length equals 11 residues. Libraries were prepared by immunoSEQ multiplex PCR; TCRdb keeps only in-frame clonotypes and omits some of them. This table holds fewer than 200,000 clones, 85% to 90% found once. This clonotype originated in a woman in her thirties in good health. The V gene is TRBV7-9, the J gene TRBJ2-2; D remains unclear. Sequenced sample: blood. DNA for the CDR3: TGTGCCAGCAGGGATTCCGGGGAGCTGTTTTTT. Its protein product is CASRDSGELFF. The entire variable domain, with the rest obtained from reference TRBV7-9 and TRBJ2-2, is as follows: DTGVSQNPRHKITKRGQNVTFRCDPISEHNRLYWYRQTLGQGPEFLTYFQNEAQLEKSRLLSDRFSAERPKGSFSTLEIQRTEQGDSAMYLCASRDSGELFFGEGSRLTVL.